These 9 T cell receptor beta chains came from one sample sequenced in a study of T cell responses to AZD1222 COVID-19 vaccine. The data were produced by immunoSEQ multiplex PCR, yet TCRdb's version contains in-frame clones alone and is incomplete. This table holds around 120,000 clones, more than 90% found once. Sample: peripheral blood, taken on day 0 of AZD1222 vaccination. Receptors were obtained from an adult in good health.

The CDR3 sequence is CASSLNYNSPLHF. For the CDR3, the DNA is TGTGCCAGCAGCTTGAACTATAATTCACCCCTCCACTTT. The rearrangement links TRBV11-1 to TRBJ1-6, with D unclear. This CDR3 has 13 residues. V was clipped by 3 bases and J by 3 bases, with 3 bases between them. From germline, CDR1 is SGHAT and CDR2 FQDESV (reference sequence).

CDR3 residues: CASRSSLSLEQYF. CDR3 DNA sequence: TGTGCCAGCAGAAGCTCGCTTTCGCTCGAGCAGTACTTC. The chain combines TRBV5-5 with TRBJ2-7; D not resolved. CDR3 length: 13 amino acids. Trimming shortened V by 5 bases and J by 6 bases, and 15 bases separated the two germline ends. The V gene's germline CDR1 is SGHKS and CDR2 YYEKEE (reference sequence).

The gene calls are TRBV28 and TRBJ2-2; no reliable D call. CDR1 is MDHEN, CDR2 SYDVKM, per germline. This CDR3 contains 15 residues. V lost 2 bases and J 0 bases, leaving 7 bases between the germline ends. The CDR3 spells CASSLGVTNTGELFF. The CDR3 DNA sequence: TGTGCCAGCAGTTTAGGGGTCACGAACACCGGGGAGCTGTTTTTT. The full variable domain, in which reference TRBV28 and TRBJ2-2 provide the parts outside the CDR3, is DVKVTQSSRYLVKRTGEKVFLECVQDMDHENMFWYRQDPGLGLRLIYFSYDVKMKEKGDIPEGYSVSREKKERFSLILESASTNQTSMYLCASSLGVTNTGELFFGEGSRLTVL.

V is TRBV7-2 and J is TRBJ1-5; 7 nucleotides agree with TRBD1. The V gene's germline CDR1 is SGHTA and CDR2 FQGNSA. Unmatched junction bases numbered 9, after V lost 5 bases and J lost 8 bases. This CDR3 has 14 residues. The CDR3: CASSPRATGEPQHF. The CDR3, as DNA: TGTGCCAGCAGCCCCCGGGCCACAGGGGAGCCCCAGCATTTT.

This clone was seen a few times. V gene TRBV29-1 combines with J gene TRBJ1-1; D remains ambiguous. The CDR3 sequence is 13 residues long. The V gene lost 5 bases and the J gene lost 0 bases, with 10 bases spanning the gap. CDR1 SQVTM and CDR2 ANQGSEA come from the germline V gene. This CDR3 reads CSVRQNMNTEAFF. The CDR3 DNA reads as TGCAGCGTTCGGCAGAACATGAACACTGAAGCTTTCTTT.

The chain joins TRBV5-1 to TRBJ2-3, with D perhaps matching TRBD1 or TRBD2 (5 bases each). The germline V and J ends were trimmed by 0 bases and 0 bases, with 11 bases remaining between them. Germline CDR1 reads SGHRS; CDR2 reads YFSETQ. This CDR3 spans 16 amino acids. DNA of the CDR3: TGCGCCAGCAGCTTGGTCGGGGACCCTAGCACAGATACGCAGTATTTT. Protein: CASSLVGDPSTDTQYF.

This chain links TRBV6-5 with TRBJ1-2; D unresolved. In germline, CDR1 is MNHEY, CDR2 SVGAGI. The ends were cut back, 7 bases at V and 4 bases at J, with 16 bases in the middle. This CDR3 has 14 amino acids. Written as DNA, the CDR3 is TGTGCCAGCAAGCTCTCAAGGGAGTCCTATGGCTACACCTTC. Translating it yields CASKLSRESYGYTF.

This sequence joins TRBV13 and TRBJ1-1; the D is unclear. In germline, CDR1 is PRHDT, CDR2 FYEKMQ (reference sequence). The CDR3 runs 13 residues. Trimming stripped 4 bases from V and 1 base from J, with 7 bases between. The CDR3 loop reads CASSYYRNTEAFF. The CDR3 nucleotides are TGTGCCAGCAGCTACTACAGGAACACTGAAGCTTTCTTT.

This chain connects TRBV27 to TRBJ2-1; no definite D call. Germline CDR1 and CDR2: MNHEY and SMNVEV (reference sequence). This CDR3 has 13 residues. Trimming removed 6 bases at V and 8 bases at J, with 14 bases between. Here the CDR3 reads CASRPLISDEQFF. CDR3 in DNA: TGTGCCAGCAGGCCGCTAATAAGCGATGAGCAGTTCTTC.